This TCR beta chain came from a study of glioma-infiltrating T cells. Study findings and constraints: Non-neoplastic patients had below-expected tissue-blood divergence, while all gliomas exceeded expectation. CDR3 overlap between tissue and blood was very small.

The V gene's germline CDR1 is SGHTA and CDR2 FQGTGA. The CDR3 extends over 14 amino acids. Trimming shortened V by 3 bases and J by 6 bases, and 12 bases separated the two germline ends. This clonotype was seen ten or more times. Its target is not known. The iRepertoire nested amplicon-rescue multiplex PCR amplified TCR alpha and beta CDR3s from RNA. One-step reverse transcription and amplification started from around 100-400 ng of tissue mRNA or PBMC total RNA. A single record per CDR3 protein comes from TCRdb applying MiXCR to the multiplex PCR reads. The sample carries 100,000 to 150,000 distinct CDR3 sequences, around a quarter recorded once.

V is TRBV7-3 and J is TRBJ2-1; D tentatively fits TRBD1 or TRBD2 (6 bases each). This clonotype was sampled from a human donor with low-grade glioma or glioblastoma, undergoing nonglioma brain surgery, or in good health (not recorded which). Input material: glioma tissue, nonneoplastic brain tissue, or PBMCs (not recorded which). CDR3 sequence reads: CASSFGGGGNEQFF. CDR3 sequence (DNA): TGTGCCAGCAGCTTTGGAGGGGGAGGCAATGAGCAGTTCTTC.